Below, 15 T cell receptor beta chains from the same sample are listed, as sequenced in a study of cytomegalovirus exposure and HLA in healthy donors. Vbeta (60) and Jbeta (13) primers were used in the PCR. Assay used: immunoSEQ multiplex PCR; TCRdb lists only in-frame clones, some missing. The sample has over 150,000 clones; 65% to 70% are singletons. The sequencing input was PBMCs. The receptor set was obtained from a woman aged 18 to 35 in good health and CMV-seropositive.

This clone was detected only once. The rearrangement links TRBV5-8 to TRBJ1-5, with D possibly TRBD1 on 6 matching bases. This CDR3 is 14 amino acids long. Germline CDR1 SGHTS, CDR2 YDEGEE. V was clipped by 1 base and J by 7 bases, with 12 bases between them. Here the CDR3 DNA reads TGTGCCAGCAGCTTGCGGACAGAGGCGCAGCCCCAGCATTTT. Translation: CASSLRTEAQPQHF.

This clone has only a few counts. The rearrangement uses TRBV6-5 and TRBJ2-1, with TRBD1 identical over 9 bases. Looked up from germline, CDR1 is MNHEY and CDR2 is SVGAGI. The trim removed 4 bases at V and 12 bases at J, leaving 10 bases unmatched. The CDR3 totals 14 residues. CDR3 residues: CASSLLQGASPQFF. The CDR3 DNA reads as TGTGCCAGCAGTTTACTACAGGGGGCCTCTCCGCAGTTCTTC.

This clone turned up a few times. The rearrangement links TRBV7-2 to TRBJ2-7, with D tentatively TRBD1 (6 bases). This CDR3 is 18 amino acids long. V was pared by 1 base and J by 5 bases, with 24 bases between. Germline V gene data show CDR1 as SGHTA and CDR2 as FQGNSA. The CDR3 region is CASSLGRTVFPSTDEQYF. DNA of the CDR3: TGTGCCAGCAGCTTAGGTCGGACAGTATTCCCCTCCACAGACGAGCAGTACTTC.

V usage is TRBV2 and J usage is TRBJ2-5, with TRBD1 as a possible D gene (7 bases). Germline V gives CDR1 SNHLY, CDR2 FYNNEI. The CDR3 sequence is 13 residues long. CDR3 bases: TGTGGGCGGGGACAGCAGGGATCAGGGACCCAGTACTTC. Translation: CGRGQQGSGTQYF.

In this sample, this clone turned up a few times. The chain joins TRBV2 to TRBJ2-4; D might be TRBD2 (5 bases). V dropped 5 bases and J dropped 0 bases, with 8 bases sitting between them. The CDR3 is made up of 14 amino acids. From germline, CDR1 is SNHLY and CDR2 FYNNEI. The CDR3 region is CASSILVAKNIQYF. The DNA of the CDR3 is TGTGCCAGCAGTATACTAGTAGCCAAAAACATTCAGTACTTC.

The rearrangement links TRBV28 to TRBJ2-1; D is perhaps TRBD1 (6 bases). The CDR3 totals 16 residues. The germline V and J ends were trimmed by 6 bases and 6 bases, with 21 bases remaining between them. CDR1 is MDHEN, CDR2 SYDVKM, per germline. The CDR3 protein is CASRPSTGKGANEQFF. DNA of the CDR3: TGTGCCAGCAGGCCGTCTACAGGGAAGGGCGCCAATGAGCAGTTCTTC.

V and J are TRBV28 and TRBJ1-2; the match to TRBD1 covers 7 bases. CDR1 and CDR2 from the germline V gene are MDHEN and SYDVKM. Trimming cost V 6 bases and J 5 bases; bases outside gene matches: 0. This CDR3 has 11 amino acids. The CDR3 is CASRDRYGYTF. Here the CDR3 DNA reads TGTGCCAGCAGGGACAGGTATGGCTACACCTTC.

This chain links TRBV6-6 with TRBJ1-3, with 8 bases aligning to TRBD1. CDR3 length: 15 residues. V trimming: 6 bases; J trimming: 2 bases; junction bases outside the gene matches: 6. Germline V gene sequence: CDR1 MNHNY, CDR2 SVGAGI (reference sequence). This CDR3 is CASRLTGGPGNTIYF. The CDR3, as DNA: TGTGCCAGCAGACTCACAGGGGGACCTGGAAACACCATATATTTT.

The chain employs TRBV11-2 and TRBJ1-2, with TRBD1 as a possible D gene (6 bases). V lost 5 bases and J 4 bases, leaving 20 bases between the germline ends. Germline CDR1 SGHAT, CDR2 FQNNGV. The CDR3 length is 16 residues. Here the CDR3 reads CASSPQQGLASYGYTF. In DNA form, the CDR3 reads TGTGCCAGCAGCCCGCAACAGGGTTTGGCGTCCTATGGCTACACCTTC.

The chain employs TRBV6-5 and TRBJ2-7; TRBD1 is a possible D gene (6 bases). Deletions cut 0 bases from V and 2 bases from J, with 14 bases between. Germline CDR1 reads MNHEY; CDR2 reads SVGAGI. The CDR3 consists of 16 residues. The CDR3 loop is CASSYSSAGDTYEQYF. In DNA form, the CDR3 reads TGTGCCAGCAGTTACTCTTCAGCAGGGGATACCTACGAGCAGTACTTC.

This chain joins TRBV6-5 and TRBJ2-7; 9 bases align to TRBD1. The CDR3 consists of 15 residues. J gave up 2 bases and V 0 bases, and 2 bases lay outside the gene matches. The germline CDR1 and CDR2 sequences are MNHEY and SVGAGI. The CDR3 bases are TGTGCCAGCAGTTACTCCGGGACAGGGACCTACGAGCAGTACTTC. It encodes CASSYSGTGTYEQYF.

The rearrangement joins TRBV6-1 to TRBJ2-1, with 7 bases identical to TRBD1. The trim removed 7 bases at V and 4 bases at J, leaving 19 bases unmatched. The germline V gene has CDR1 MNHNS and CDR2 SASEGT. The CDR3 runs 18 residues. This CDR3 reads CASNDDRAMKIEYNEQFF. Written as DNA, the CDR3 is TGTGCCAGCAATGACGACAGGGCGATGAAGATTGAATACAATGAGCAGTTCTTC.

This clone has a handful of counts. CDR3 sequence: CASRAGAHNTEAFF. DNA of the CDR3: TGTGCCAGCAGGGCGGGAGCCCATAACACTGAAGCTTTCTTT. This chain joins TRBV7-3 and TRBJ1-1, with D unresolved. CDR1 and CDR2 from the germline V gene are SGHTA and FQGTGA. The CDR3 has 14 residues. V gave up 6 bases and J gave up 2 bases, with 13 bases separating them.

This clone was seen only a few times. V usage is TRBV6-5 and J usage is TRBJ2-7, with D hard to call. Germline V gene lookup returns CDR1 MNHEY and CDR2 SVGAGI. The CDR3 contains 15 residues. With 0 bases removed from V and 4 bases from J, the gap between germline ends came to 13 bases. The CDR3 DNA sequence: TGTGCCAGCAGTTACTCGATGGCTACAGTGTACGAGCAGTACTTC. Its translation is CASSYSMATVYEQYF.

This clone was seen a single time. The V call is TRBV12-5, the J call TRBJ2-1, with 7 positions matching TRBD1. Germline V gives CDR1 LGHNT, CDR2 FRNRAP. V was clipped by 1 base and J by 2 bases; unmatched bases: 8. The CDR3 totals 17 residues. The DNA for the CDR3 is TGTGCTAGTGGTTTGGACTACAGGGGAAAGGCCTACAATGAGCAGTTCTTC. It translates to CASGLDYRGKAYNEQFF.